The rows below give T cell receptor beta chains drawn from one sample of a study of blood T cell repertoires in COVID-19. Sequenced by immunoSEQ multiplex PCR; TCRdb stores in-frame clones only, minus some. The data show 200,000 to 300,000 clones, about 83% seen once. What was sequenced was peripheral blood. The receptor source for this set is a woman of 80 years or more with COVID-19, enrolled during active disease. CDR3s include the opening cysteine and the closing phenylalanine or tryptophan. Fields, in order: clone size, V gene, J gene, D gene, CDR3 DNA, CDR3 protein. D genes are given only for firm matches. The size of a clone is reported for some rows only, either as once, few or many, or as a class for expanded clones.

size: NA
V: TRBV11-1
J: TRBJ2-3
D: NA
DNA: TGTGCCAGCAGCGCCCGACTCACTGATACGCAGTATTTT
CDR3: CASSARLTDTQYF

size: NA
V: TRBV3-1/TRBV3-2
J: TRBJ2-7
D: NA
DNA: TGTGCCAGCAGCTCGACTTCTTACGAGCAGTACTTC
CDR3: CASSSTSYEQYF

size: NA
V: TRBV3-1/TRBV3-2
J: TRBJ2-1
D: TRBD2
DNA: TGTGCCAGCAGCTTTCAAAGCGGGGGGACCTACAATGAGCAGTTCTTC
CDR3: CASSFQSGGTYNEQFF

size: NA
V: TRBV18
J: TRBJ1-4
D: NA
DNA: TGTGCCAGCTCACCGTCGGGGGGTTTTAATGAAAAACTGTTTTTT
CDR3: CASSPSGGFNEKLFF

size: NA
V: TRBV5-1
J: TRBJ1-4
D: TRBD1
DNA: TGCGCCAGCAGCTCGGGGACAGGGGATAATGAAAAACTGTTTTTT
CDR3: CASSSGTGDNEKLFF

size: few
V: TRBV5-1
J: TRBJ2-3
D: TRBD1
DNA: TGCGCCAGCAGCTTGGTGGGACAGGGGGCAACAGATACGCAGTATTTT
CDR3: CASSLVGQGATDTQYF

size: NA
V: TRBV10-3
J: TRBJ2-7
D: TRBD2
DNA: TGTGCCAACCGAGCGGGGGACTCCTACGAGCAGTACTTC
CDR3: CANRAGDSYEQYF

size: NA
V: TRBV11-2
J: TRBJ2-3
D: NA
DNA: TGTGCCAGCAGGTTGGGGGGTGTAGATACGCAGTATTTT
CDR3: CASRLGGVDTQYF

size: NA
V: TRBV10-3
J: TRBJ2-5
D: NA
DNA: TGTGCCTCGTGGGGGGGGGCCCTGGAGACCCAGTACTTC
CDR3: CASWGGALETQYF

size: NA
V: TRBV2
J: TRBJ2-4
D: TRBD2
DNA: TGTGCCAGCAGCCCACTAGCGCGGGGATCTAAAAACATTCAGTACTTC
CDR3: CASSPLARGSKNIQYF

size: NA
V: TRBV7-2
J: TRBJ2-3
D: TRBD2
DNA: TGTGCCAGCAGAACTAGCGGGTCCAGCACAGATACGCAGTATTTT
CDR3: CASRTSGSSTDTQYF

size: NA
V: TRBV6-5
J: TRBJ1-1
D: TRBD1
DNA: TGTGCCAGCAGTCACCTAGGGACAGGGAACACTGAAGCTTTCTTT
CDR3: CASSHLGTGNTEAFF

size: NA
V: TRBV4-1
J: TRBJ1-5
D: NA
DNA: TGCGCCAGCAGCCCTGGGGGAGGGTTCAGCAATCAGCCCCAGCATTTT
CDR3: CASSPGGGFSNQPQHF

size: NA
V: TRBV12-3/TRBV12-4
J: TRBJ1-2
D: NA
DNA: TGTGCCAGCAGTTTACAAGCATATGGCTACACCTTC
CDR3: CASSLQAYGYTF

size: NA
V: TRBV11-2
J: TRBJ1-5
D: NA
DNA: TGTGCCAGCAGCTTAGGACAGTCTCATGGGCAGCCCCAGCATTTT
CDR3: CASSLGQSHGQPQHF

size: NA
V: TRBV6-6
J: TRBJ2-5
D: NA
DNA: TGTGCCAGTTCTATACAAGAGACCCAGTACTTC
CDR3: CASSIQETQYF

size: NA
V: TRBV3-1/TRBV3-2
J: TRBJ2-5
D: NA
DNA: TGTGCCAGCAACAACGCCAGAAGAGAGACCCAGTACTTC
CDR3: CASNNARRETQYF

size: NA
V: TRBV6-5
J: TRBJ2-5
D: TRBD1
DNA: TGTGCCAGCAGTCGGACAGGGGGCGCACGAGAGACCCAGTACTTC
CDR3: CASSRTGGARETQYF

size: NA
V: TRBV5-1
J: TRBJ1-3
D: NA
DNA: TGCGCCAGCAGCTTGGGTGGAGCGAGGGTCGGAAACACCATATATTTT
CDR3: CASSLGGARVGNTIYF

size: NA
V: TRBV6-5
J: TRBJ2-3
D: NA
DNA: TGTGCCAGCAGTCGGGTCATGGCGGGGGATACGCAGTATTTT
CDR3: CASSRVMAGDTQYF

size: NA
V: TRBV7-8
J: TRBJ2-7
D: TRBD2
DNA: TGTGCCAGCAGCCGCACTGCCGGGACTAGCTCCTACGAGCAGTACTTC
CDR3: CASSRTAGTSSYEQYF

size: NA
V: TRBV2
J: TRBJ1-4
D: TRBD1
DNA: TGTGCCAGCAGCCGGACAGGGGGCTTTGAAAAACTGTTTTTT
CDR3: CASSRTGGFEKLFF

size: NA
V: TRBV18
J: TRBJ2-3
D: NA
DNA: TGTGCCAGCTCCCGAACGGGGGTTTCCACAGATACGCAGTATTTT
CDR3: CASSRTGVSTDTQYF

size: NA
V: TRBV28
J: TRBJ1-1
D: NA
DNA: TGTGCCAGCAGCCTCGGGAGGGAGAACACTGAAGCTTTCTTT
CDR3: CASSLGRENTEAFF

size: NA
V: TRBV23-1
J: TRBJ1-2
D: NA
DNA: TGCGCCAGCAGTCACCGCGGAATATGCGATGGCTACACCTTC
CDR3: CASSHRGICDGYTF

size: NA
V: TRBV5-1
J: TRBJ2-3
D: TRBD1
DNA: TGCGCCAGCGGGTCGGTAGGGGGCTTTGCAGATACGCAGTATTTT
CDR3: CASGSVGGFADTQYF

size: once
V: TRBV4-2
J: TRBJ1-1
D: NA
DNA: TGTGCCAGCAGCCAACCCCCAGGGGTAGCCACTGAAGCTTTCTTT
CDR3: CASSQPPGVATEAFF

size: NA
V: TRBV19
J: TRBJ1-3
D: TRBD1
DNA: TGTGCCAGTGGGCGAAGGCAGGGGGCAGGGGGAAACACCATATATTTT
CDR3: CASGRRQGAGGNTIYF

size: NA
V: TRBV6-5
J: TRBJ1-1
D: NA
DNA: TGTGCCAGCAGCTTCAGGCTTGAAGCTTTCTTT
CDR3: CASSFRLEAFF

size: NA
V: TRBV4-2
J: TRBJ2-3
D: TRBD2
DNA: TGTGCCAGCAGCCAGGCTGAACTAGCGGGGGGGGCAGATACGCAGTATTTT
CDR3: CASSQAELAGGADTQYF

size: NA
V: TRBV6-5
J: TRBJ1-1
D: TRBD1
DNA: TGTGCCAGCAGCAGAGGGGGCAGGGGAGGTACTGAAGCTTTCTTT
CDR3: CASSRGGRGGTEAFF

size: NA
V: TRBV7-2
J: TRBJ1-2
D: NA
DNA: TGTGCCAGCTCGAAACAGGTACCACACTATGGCTACACCTTC
CDR3: CASSKQVPHYGYTF

size: NA
V: TRBV19
J: TRBJ2-2
D: NA
DNA: TGTGCCAGTAGACAGGGTACCACCGGGGAGCTGTTTTTT
CDR3: CASRQGTTGELFF

size: NA
V: TRBV19
J: TRBJ1-2
D: TRBD1
DNA: TGTGCCAGTACACTTGGACAGGGAGAGAGCTATGGCTACACCTTC
CDR3: CASTLGQGESYGYTF

size: NA
V: TRBV28
J: TRBJ1-1
D: NA
DNA: TGTGCCAGCAGTCGGGGGACTGAAGCTTTCTTT
CDR3: CASSRGTEAFF

size: NA
V: TRBV11-2
J: TRBJ1-2
D: NA
DNA: TGTGCCAGCAGCTTAGGAGGTCGTCCGGGAATAATTGGCTACACCTTC
CDR3: CASSLGGRPGIIGYTF